This T cell receptor beta chain derives from a study of patients and donors after allogeneic stem cell transplantation. The CDR3 length is 16 residues. Trimming stripped 5 bases from V and 0 bases from J, with 15 bases between. Germline V gene sequence: CDR1 MNHEY, CDR2 SMNVEV (reference sequence). From the RT-PCR reads, TCRdb called clonotypes with MiXCR, one entry per CDR3 protein. The sample contains 920,000 or so distinct CDR3 sequences, 18% of which appear only once. This receptor was identified in a human donor who was either an allogeneic HSCT recipient or a stem cell or donor lymphocyte infusion donor (not recorded which). It is not recorded whose cells these are; they may come from a transplant donor. This chain connects TRBV27 to TRBJ2-3, with D possibly TRBD2 on 6 matching bases. The sample taken for sequencing was blood, either unsorted or a sorted T cell fraction (not recorded which). The CDR3 is CASSVLAAPSTDTQYF. CDR3 nucleotides: TGTGCCAGCAGTGTATTAGCGGCGCCTAGCACAGATACGCAGTATTTT.